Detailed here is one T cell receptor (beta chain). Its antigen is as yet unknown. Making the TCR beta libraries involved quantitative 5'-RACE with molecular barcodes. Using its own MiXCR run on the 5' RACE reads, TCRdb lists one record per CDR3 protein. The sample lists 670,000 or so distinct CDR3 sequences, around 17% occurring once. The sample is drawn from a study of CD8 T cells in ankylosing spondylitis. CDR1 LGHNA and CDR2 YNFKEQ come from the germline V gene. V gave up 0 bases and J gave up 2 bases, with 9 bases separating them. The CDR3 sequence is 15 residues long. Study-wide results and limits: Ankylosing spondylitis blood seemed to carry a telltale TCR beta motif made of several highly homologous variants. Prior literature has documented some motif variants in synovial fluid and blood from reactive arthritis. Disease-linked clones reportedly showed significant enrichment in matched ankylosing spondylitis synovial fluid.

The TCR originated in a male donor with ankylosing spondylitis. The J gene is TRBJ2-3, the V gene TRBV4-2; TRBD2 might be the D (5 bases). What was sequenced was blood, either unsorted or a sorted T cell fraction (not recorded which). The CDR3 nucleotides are TGTGCCAGCAGCCAAGATACGGGGAACACAGATACGCAGTATTTT. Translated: CASSQDTGNTDTQYF.